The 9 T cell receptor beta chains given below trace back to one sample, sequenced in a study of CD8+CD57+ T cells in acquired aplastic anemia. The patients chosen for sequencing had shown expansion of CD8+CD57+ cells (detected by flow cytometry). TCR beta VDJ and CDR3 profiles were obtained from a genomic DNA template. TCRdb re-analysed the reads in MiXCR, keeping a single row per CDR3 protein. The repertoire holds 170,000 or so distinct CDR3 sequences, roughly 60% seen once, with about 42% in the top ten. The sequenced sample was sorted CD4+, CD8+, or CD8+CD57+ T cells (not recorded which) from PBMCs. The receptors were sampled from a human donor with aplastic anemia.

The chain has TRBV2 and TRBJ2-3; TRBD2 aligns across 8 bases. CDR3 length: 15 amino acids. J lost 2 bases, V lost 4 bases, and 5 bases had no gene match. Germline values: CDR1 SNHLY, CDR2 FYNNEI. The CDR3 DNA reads TGTGCCAGCAGTGTTCTAGCGGGCTTCACAGATACGCAGTATTTT. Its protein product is CASSVLAGFTDTQYF.

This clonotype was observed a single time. The CDR3 spells CSVAIGWSNQPQHF. The CDR3 coding sequence is TGCAGCGTTGCAATAGGGTGGAGCAATCAGCCCCAGCATTTT. The rearrangement links TRBV29-1 to TRBJ1-5, with unresolved D. Germline V gene data show CDR1 as SQVTM and CDR2 as ANQGSEA. The V end lost 4 bases, the J end lost 1 base, and 11 bases lay between the germline ends. CDR3 length: 14 amino acids.

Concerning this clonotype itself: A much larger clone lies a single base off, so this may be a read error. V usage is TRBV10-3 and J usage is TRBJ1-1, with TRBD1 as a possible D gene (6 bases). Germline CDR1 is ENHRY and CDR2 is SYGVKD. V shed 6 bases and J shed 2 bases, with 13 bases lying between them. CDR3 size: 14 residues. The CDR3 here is CAISVQGPNTEAFF. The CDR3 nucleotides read TGTGCCATCAGCGTACAGGGCCCAAACACTGAAGCTTTCTTT.

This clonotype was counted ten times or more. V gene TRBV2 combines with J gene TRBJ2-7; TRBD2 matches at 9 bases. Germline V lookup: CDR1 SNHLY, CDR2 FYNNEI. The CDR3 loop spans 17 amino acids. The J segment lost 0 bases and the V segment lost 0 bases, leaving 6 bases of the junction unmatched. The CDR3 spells CASSEASGGLSSYEQYF. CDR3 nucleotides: TGTGCCAGCAGTGAAGCTAGCGGGGGCCTCAGCTCCTACGAGCAGTACTTC.

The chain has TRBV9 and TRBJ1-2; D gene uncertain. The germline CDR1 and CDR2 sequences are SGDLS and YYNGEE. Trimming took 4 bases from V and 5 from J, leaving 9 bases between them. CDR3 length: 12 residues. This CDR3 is CASSKGDYGYTF. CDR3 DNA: TGTGCCAGCAGCAAGGGAGATTATGGCTACACCTTC.

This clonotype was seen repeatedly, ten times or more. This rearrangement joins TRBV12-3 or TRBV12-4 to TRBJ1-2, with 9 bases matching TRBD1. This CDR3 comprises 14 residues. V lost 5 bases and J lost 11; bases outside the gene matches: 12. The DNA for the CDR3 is TGTGCCAGCAGTCCAGGCCCTGACAGGGGGAGTTACACCTTC. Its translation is CASSPGPDRGSYTF.

CDR3 sequence: CASSVGQTFNEQFF. CDR3 coding DNA: TGTGCCAGTAGTGTGGGACAGACCTTCAATGAGCAGTTCTTC. The chain is built from TRBV19 and TRBJ2-1; 7 nucleotides line up with TRBD1. CDR3 size: 14 residues. J gave up 6 bases and V 5 bases, and 7 bases lay outside the gene matches. Germline V gene data show CDR1 as LNHDA and CDR2 as SQIVND (reference sequence).

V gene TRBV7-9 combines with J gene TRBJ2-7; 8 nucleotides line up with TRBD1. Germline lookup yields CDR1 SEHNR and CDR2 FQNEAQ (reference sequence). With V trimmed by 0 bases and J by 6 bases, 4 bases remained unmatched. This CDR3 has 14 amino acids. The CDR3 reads CASSLARQGLEQYF. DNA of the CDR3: TGTGCCAGCAGCTTAGCCCGACAGGGGCTCGAGCAGTACTTC. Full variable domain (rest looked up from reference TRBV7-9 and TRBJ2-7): DTGVSQNPRHKITKRGQNVTFRCDPISEHNRLYWYRQTLGQGPEFLTYFQNEAQLEKSRLLSDRFSAERPKGSFSTLEIQRTEQGDSAMYLCASSLARQGLEQYFGPGTRLTVT.

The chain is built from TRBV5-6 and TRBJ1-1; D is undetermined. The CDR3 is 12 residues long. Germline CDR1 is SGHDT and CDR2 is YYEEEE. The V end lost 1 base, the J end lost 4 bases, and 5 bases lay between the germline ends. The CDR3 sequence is CASSLYSTEAFF. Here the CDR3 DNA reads TGTGCCAGCAGCTTGTATAGCACTGAAGCTTTCTTT.